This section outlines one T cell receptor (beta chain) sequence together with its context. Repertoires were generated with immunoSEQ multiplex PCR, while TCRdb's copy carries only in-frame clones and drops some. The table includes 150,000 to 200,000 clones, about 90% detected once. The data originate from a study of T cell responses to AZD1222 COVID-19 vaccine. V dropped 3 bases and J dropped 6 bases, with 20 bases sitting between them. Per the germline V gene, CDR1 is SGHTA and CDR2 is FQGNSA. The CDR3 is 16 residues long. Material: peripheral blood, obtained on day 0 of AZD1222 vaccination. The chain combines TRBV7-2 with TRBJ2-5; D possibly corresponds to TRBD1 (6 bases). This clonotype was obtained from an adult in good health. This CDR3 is CASSFQSTGALKTQYF. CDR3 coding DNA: TGTGCCAGCAGCTTCCAATCGACAGGAGCTTTGAAGACCCAGTACTTC.